What follows are 27 T cell receptor beta chains derived from one specimen sequenced in a study of blood T cells in healthy people across ages. Combining a sample-barcoded 5' primer with a J-beta primer mix, a second PCR ran for roughly 7 to 11 cycles. TCRdb re-derived calls from the 5' RACE reads in MiXCR, one entry per CDR3 protein. The table lists about 1.6 million distinct CDR3 sequences, roughly 32% of them singletons. Sequencing was performed on blood. The source is a woman aged 30 to 39 in good health.

The chain carries TRBV20-1 and TRBJ2-3, with 9 bases matching TRBD2. The trim removed 2 bases at V and 1 base at J, leaving 4 bases unmatched. The germline gives CDR1 DFQATT, CDR2 SNEGSKA (reference sequence). CDR3 length: 15 amino acids. The CDR3 region has the DNA TGCAGTGCTAGACCTCCTAGCGGGGGCACAGATACGCAGTATTTT. Translated: CSARPPSGGTDTQYF.

This chain uses TRBV24-1 with TRBJ1-1; 8 nucleotides line up with TRBD1. The CDR3 has 17 residues. V was clipped by 4 bases and J by 3 bases; unmatched bases: 12. Germline values: CDR1 KGHDR, CDR2 SFDVKD. CDR3 nucleotide sequence: TGTGCCACCAGTGAACCCGACAGGGGCGGAGAGGACACTGAAGCTTTCTTT. As protein: CATSEPDRGGEDTEAFF.

The genes are TRBV6-6 and TRBJ2-7; TRBD2 aligns across 9 bases. Germline CDR1 MNHNY, CDR2 SVGAGI (reference sequence). This CDR3 comprises 15 residues. The V gene end was trimmed by 6 bases and the J gene end by 3 bases; junction bases not matched to a gene: 9. CDR3 bases: TGTGCCAGCAGCCTCGTGGCGGGAGGGAACTACGAGCAGTACTTC. Translated, it gives CASSLVAGGNYEQYF.

The V and J genes are TRBV7-8 and TRBJ2-7, with D uncertain. The V and J ends lost 1 base and 6 bases respectively, with 7 bases between them. The germline V gene has CDR1 SGHVS and CDR2 FQNEAQ. The CDR3 runs 12 residues. The CDR3 DNA reads as TGTGCCAGCAGCTTAGTCAATGCCGAGCAGTACTTC. This encodes CASSLVNAEQYF. Full variable domain (remainder filled in from reference TRBV7-8 and TRBJ2-7): GAGVSQSPRYKVAKRGQDVALRCDPISGHVSLFWYQQALGQGPEFLTYFQNEAQLDKSGLPSDRFFAERPEGSVSTLKIQRTQQEDSAVYLCASSLVNAEQYFGPGTRLTVT.

V usage is TRBV7-7 and J usage is TRBJ2-3; TRBD1 might be the D (6 bases). Between the trimmed V and J ends, which lost 5 bases and 4 bases, there was a span of 13 bases. Per germline, CDR1 SSHAT and CDR2 FNYEAQ (reference sequence). This CDR3 has 14 residues. CDR3 amino acids: CASSQRGTADTQYF. The CDR3 DNA reads as TGTGCCAGCAGCCAAAGGGGGACCGCAGATACGCAGTATTTT.

This chain connects TRBV30 to TRBJ1-1; D ambiguous. This CDR3 contains 13 residues. With 4 bases removed from V and 1 base from J, the gap between germline ends came to 10 bases. Germline CDR1 GTSNPN, CDR2 SVGIG (reference sequence). CDR3 amino acids: CAWTVGRNTEAFF. CDR3 sequence (DNA): TGTGCCTGGACGGTGGGCAGGAACACTGAAGCTTTCTTT.

This clonotype was counted only a few times. V and J are TRBV3-1 and TRBJ2-5; D may match TRBD1 or TRBD2 (5 bases each). Germline loops: CDR1 LGHDT, CDR2 YNNKEL (reference sequence). V shed 5 bases and J shed 1 base, with 11 bases lying between them. This CDR3 comprises 14 residues. CDR3 DNA sequence: TGTGCCAGCAGCGGGTTCGGGGCCCAAGAGACCCAGTACTTC. Protein: CASSGFGAQETQYF.

This clonotype showed up just a few times. The rearrangement joins TRBV27 to TRBJ1-1; D remains ambiguous. The CDR3 is 14 residues long. CDR1 and CDR2 from the germline V gene are MNHEY and SMNVEV (reference sequence). V lost 7 bases to trimming and J lost 1 base, with 13 bases between them. CDR3: CASTPLGRNTEAFF. Here the CDR3 DNA reads TGTGCCAGCACCCCCTTAGGTCGGAACACTGAAGCTTTCTTT.

The V and J genes are TRBV29-1 and TRBJ2-3; D uncertain. The germline V and J ends were trimmed by 5 bases and 4 bases, with 7 bases remaining between them. Germline V CDR1 and CDR2: SQVTM, ANQGSEA. The CDR3 covers 11 residues. The CDR3 loop is CSVKSPDTQYF. The CDR3 DNA reads TGCAGCGTTAAGTCCCCAGATACGCAGTATTTT.

For this clonotype: One end of the junction does not line up with germline, which may come from a read error. The rearrangement links TRBV12-3 or TRBV12-4 to TRBJ2-1; D is undetermined. The CDR3 extends over 13 amino acids. CDR3 sequence reads: CASTLNSYNGQFF. The CDR3 DNA reads as TGTGCTAGCACCCTCAACTCCTACAATGGGCAGTTCTTC.

J is TRBJ2-7 and V is TRBV20-1; 11 bases align to TRBD2. Trimming removed 6 bases from V and 4 bases from J; junction bases left unmatched: 8. CDR3 size: 14 residues. CDR1 and CDR2 from the germline V gene are DFQATT and SNEGSKA (reference sequence). CDR3 nucleotides: TGCAGTGCGCCGCTAGCGGGAGGTAGATACGAGCAGTACTTC. Amino acid sequence: CSAPLAGGRYEQYF.

The rearrangement joins TRBV4-1 to TRBJ2-1, with D maybe TRBD2 (6 bases). Germline V gene lookup returns CDR1 MGHRA and CDR2 YSYEKL. The V end was cut by 3 bases, the J end by 8 bases, with 17 bases between. This CDR3 contains 15 residues. In nucleotides, the CDR3 is TGCGCCAGCAGCCACCGCCCCGGGGGTCTAGATGAGCAGTTCTTC. Translating it yields CASSHRPGGLDEQFF.

The chain uses TRBV11-2 and TRBJ1-1; 7 nucleotides line up with TRBD1. Germline V CDR1 and CDR2: SGHAT, FQNNGV. CDR3 length: 16 residues. The V gene end was trimmed by 0 bases and the J gene end by 3 bases; junction bases not matched to a gene: 7. CDR3 amino acids: CASSLDPGGRHTEAFF. CDR3 in DNA: TGTGCCAGCAGCTTAGATCCAGGGGGGAGACACACTGAAGCTTTCTTT.

The V gene is TRBV9, the J gene TRBJ2-2; no clear D. The V gene's germline CDR1 is SGDLS and CDR2 YYNGEE. CDR3 length: 16 residues. V lost 0 bases to trimming and J lost 0 bases, with 9 bases between them. The CDR3: CASSVGGSPNTGELFF. The CDR3, as DNA: TGTGCCAGCAGCGTAGGGGGTAGCCCGAACACCGGGGAGCTGTTTTTT.

This clonotype was seen a handful of times. CDR3 DNA sequence: TGCAGCGTTCAGGCAGGGGTAATCGGGGAGCTGTTTTTT. Translation gives CSVQAGVIGELFF. This chain connects TRBV29-1 to TRBJ2-2; the D gene is possibly TRBD1 (6 bases). The CDR3 contains 13 residues. The V gene's germline CDR1 is SQVTM and CDR2 ANQGSEA. The V gene lost 5 bases and the J gene lost 7 bases, with 14 bases spanning the gap.

This clonotype was counted once. The chain couples TRBV20-1 to TRBJ2-7; no clear D. The J call may be in error: the DNA end matches TRBJ2-5 better. The length of the CDR3 is 15 residues. Germline V lookup: CDR1 DFQATT, CDR2 SNEGSKA (reference sequence). Written as DNA, the CDR3 is TGCAGTGCTAGAGAGGCAGCAGATGATCGAGAGACCCAGTACTTC. Amino acid sequence: CSAREAADDRETQYF.

The V and J genes are TRBV7-3 and TRBJ2-5; D unclear. The CDR3 sequence is 13 residues long. Germline CDR1 reads SGHTA; CDR2 reads FQGTGA. V lost 5 bases, J lost 5 bases, and 12 bases lay in between. In DNA, the CDR3 is TGTGCCAGCAGCAAGAGTACGGCGGAGACCCAGTACTTC. Translating gives CASSKSTAETQYF.

The genes are TRBV21-1 and TRBJ1-5; TRBD1, as called in the table, went unchecked against the DNA. TRBV21-1 is a pseudogene locus. CDR3 length: 16 amino acids. Here the CDR3 reads CASSPTTGGFNQPQHF. The CDR3 DNA sequence: TGTGCCAGCAGTCCCACTACAGGGGGATTCAATCAGCCCCAGCATTTT.

Notes on this clonotype: This clone may be a read error of a much larger clone one base away. The chain is built from TRBV29-1 and TRBJ2-3; D remains unclear. The ends were cut back, 4 bases at V and 4 bases at J, with 9 bases in the middle. This CDR3 has 12 amino acids. CDR1 and CDR2 from the germline V gene are SQVTM and ANQGSEA. The CDR3 bases are TGCAGCGTTGGTAGGGCGTCAGATACGCAGTATTTT. It codes for CSVGRASDTQYF.

The chain recombines TRBV30 with TRBJ1-2; D is undetermined. This CDR3 is built from 14 residues. V lost 0 bases to trimming and J lost 3 bases, with 11 bases between them. Germline assignment: CDR1 GTSNPN and CDR2 SVGIG (reference sequence). CDR3 DNA sequence: TGTGCCTGGAGTGTACAAGGGCGGTACTATGGCTACACCTTC. It codes for CAWSVQGRYYGYTF.

This clonotype was seen many times. The rearrangement joins TRBV7-9 to TRBJ1-1; D is undetermined. The germline V gene encodes CDR1 SEHNR and CDR2 FQNEAQ (reference sequence). Trimming removed 3 bases at V and 5 bases at J, with 13 bases between. The CDR3 totals 14 residues. DNA of the CDR3: TGTGCCAGCAGCTTTTTAGTGGTGGGAACTGAAGCTTTCTTT. Translated: CASSFLVVGTEAFF. Full variable domain (missing parts from reference TRBV7-9 and TRBJ1-1): DTGVSQNPRHKITKRGQNVTFRCDPISEHNRLYWYRQTLGQGPEFLTYFQNEAQLEKSRLLSDRFSAERPKGSFSTLEIQRTEQGDSAMYLCASSFLVVGTEAFFGQGTRLTVV.

This clonotype appeared a few times. The genes are TRBV10-3 and TRBJ2-3, with 7 bases identical to TRBD1. The CDR3 is made up of 13 amino acids. Germline CDR1 and CDR2: ENHRY and SYGVKD. CDR3: CALRGGFTDTQYF. In DNA form, the CDR3 reads TGTGCTCTCAGAGGGGGCTTCACAGATACGCAGTATTTT.

Notes on this clonotype: An end of the junction does not agree with germline; a read error may underlie this. The rearrangement joins TRBV7-2 to TRBJ2-6; possibly TRBD1 for D (5 bases). The CDR3 consists of 18 residues. The germline V gene has CDR1 SGHTA and CDR2 FQGNSA. This CDR3 reads CASSLAVRRYAGADVLTF. CDR3 in DNA: TGTGCCAGCAGCTTAGCGGTCCGGAGATACGCTGGGGCCGACGTCCTGACTTTC.

Notes on this clonotype: The germline gene is not matched at one end of the junction; a read error may be the cause. V gene TRBV18 combines with J gene TRBJ2-5; D is perhaps TRBD2 (5 bases). CDR3 length equals 14 residues. Germline values: CDR1 KGHSH, CDR2 LQKENI. The CDR3: CATSPRTGQETQYF. The CDR3 DNA reads as TGTGCCACCTCACCTCGGACGGGGCAAGAGACCCAGTACTTC.

This clonotype was counted a few times. This chain uses TRBV6-5 with TRBJ2-5, with 12 bases that match TRBD2. CDR3 length: 14 amino acids. CDR1 is MNHEY and CDR2 is SVGAGI in the germline V gene. V dropped 6 bases and J dropped 11; count of bases not matched to a gene: 10. CDR3 bases: TGTGCCAGCAGCCTAACTAGCGGGAGGTACGGGCAGTACTTC. It specifies CASSLTSGRYGQYF.

This clonotype was observed a few times. The chain is built from TRBV5-5 and TRBJ1-5; D may be TRBD1 (5 bases). Between the trimmed V and J ends, which lost 5 bases and 3 bases, there was a span of 15 bases. The CDR3 sequence is 15 residues long. CDR1 and CDR2 from the germline V gene are SGHKS and YYEKEE (reference sequence). Written as DNA, the CDR3 is TGTGCCAGCAGTCCAGGGTATTGGTACAATCAGCCCCAGCATTTT. It is translated as CASSPGYWYNQPQHF. Variable domain in full (rest from reference TRBV5-5 and TRBJ1-5): DAGVTQSPTHLIKTRGQQVTLRCSPISGHKSVSWYQQVLGQGPQFIFQYYEKEERGRGNFPDRFSARQFPNYSSELNVNALLLGDSALYLCASSPGYWYNQPQHFGDGTRLSIL.

This clonotype came up a few times. The genes are TRBV5-5 and TRBJ2-1; 8 bases align to TRBD1. The germline CDR1 and CDR2 sequences are SGHKS and YYEKEE (reference sequence). CDR3 length: 14 amino acids. Trimming cost V 0 bases and J 8 bases; bases outside gene matches: 4. The DNA of the CDR3 is TGTGCCAGCAGCTTGGACAGGGGGACCGATGAGCAGTTCTTC. Translating it yields CASSLDRGTDEQFF.